The T cell receptor (beta chain) described here comes from a study of beta chain features in type 1 diabetes. Across the whole study: Age and gender were similar between patients and healthy donors, as were cell yields. The study, taken as a whole, reports: Researchers cautioned that cDNA sequencing could over-represent cells with high TCR expression.

Averaging about 116 mL, one heparinised blood draw was given by each donor. The CDR3 consists of 15 residues. V was clipped by 5 bases and J by 4 bases; unmatched bases: 9. Germline V gene lookup returns CDR1 SGHTA and CDR2 FQGNSA. Comments on this clone: Its antigen remains unidentified.

Of the isolated RNA, all was reverse transcribed, and so the sequenced material was expressed TCRB transcripts. Sequencing used immunoSEQ multiplex PCR; TCRdb keeps in-frame clones, though not all of them. The repertoire consists of hundreds of thousands of clones, with roughly 12% occurring once and the leading ten covering about 0.018%. V usage is TRBV7-2 and J usage is TRBJ1-1; 8 nucleotides align to TRBD1. Sequencing input: naive CD4+ T cells from blood. The receptor was derived from a man aged 18 to 35 in good health. The CDR3: CASSPHGQGGTEAFF. The CDR3 DNA reads as TGTGCCAGCAGCCCGCACGGACAGGGAGGCACTGAAGCTTTCTTT.